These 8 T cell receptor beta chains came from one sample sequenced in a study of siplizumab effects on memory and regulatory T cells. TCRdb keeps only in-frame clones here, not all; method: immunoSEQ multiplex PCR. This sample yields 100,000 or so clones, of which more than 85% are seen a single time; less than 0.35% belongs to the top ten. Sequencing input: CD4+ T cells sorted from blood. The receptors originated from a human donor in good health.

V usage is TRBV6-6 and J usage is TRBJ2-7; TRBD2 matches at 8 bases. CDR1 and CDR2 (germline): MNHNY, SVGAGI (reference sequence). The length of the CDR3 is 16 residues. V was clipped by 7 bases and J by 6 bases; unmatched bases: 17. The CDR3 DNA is TGTGCCAGCACCACCACGAGCGCGGGGGGTTTCTTCGAGCAGTACTTC. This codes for CASTTTSAGGFFEQYF.

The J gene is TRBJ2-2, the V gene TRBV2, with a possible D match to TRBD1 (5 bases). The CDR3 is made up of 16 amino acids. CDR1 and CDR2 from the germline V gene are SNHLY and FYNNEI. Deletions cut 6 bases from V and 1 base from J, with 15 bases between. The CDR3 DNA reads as TGTGCCAGCAGGACAGCAAACAACCTGAACACCGGGGAGCTGTTTTTT. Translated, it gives CASRTANNLNTGELFF. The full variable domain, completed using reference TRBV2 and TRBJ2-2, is EPEVTQTPSHQVTQMGQEVILRCVPISNHLYFYWYRQILGQKVEFLVSFYNNEISEKSEIFDDQFSVERPDGSNFTLKIRSTKLEDSAMYFCASRTANNLNTGELFFGEGSRLTVL.

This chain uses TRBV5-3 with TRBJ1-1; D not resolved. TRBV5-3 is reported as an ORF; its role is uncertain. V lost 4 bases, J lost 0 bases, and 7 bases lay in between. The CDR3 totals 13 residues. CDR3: CARSPSLNTEAFF. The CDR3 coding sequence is TGTGCCAGAAGCCCCAGTCTGAACACTGAAGCTTTCTTT.

The CDR3 bases are TGTGCCTGGACCCCCCCACACCTCACCTACAATGAGCAGTTCTTC. Translation: CAWTPPHLTYNEQFF. The chain carries TRBV30 and TRBJ2-1; unclear D gene. The V gene's germline CDR1 is GTSNPN and CDR2 SVGIG (reference sequence). Between the trimmed V and J ends, which lost 4 bases and 2 bases, there was a span of 15 bases. This CDR3 comprises 15 residues.

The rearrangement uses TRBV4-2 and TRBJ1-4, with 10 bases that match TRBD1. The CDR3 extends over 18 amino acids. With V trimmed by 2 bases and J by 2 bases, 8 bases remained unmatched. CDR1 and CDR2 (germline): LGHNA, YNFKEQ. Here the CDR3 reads CASSQSPGTGATNEKLFF. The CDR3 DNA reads TGTGCCAGCAGCCAAAGTCCCGGGACAGGGGCTACTAATGAAAAACTGTTTTTT.

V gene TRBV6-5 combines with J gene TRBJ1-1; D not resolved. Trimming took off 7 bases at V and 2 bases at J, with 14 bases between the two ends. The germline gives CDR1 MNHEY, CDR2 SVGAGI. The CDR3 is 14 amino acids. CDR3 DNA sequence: TGTGCCAGCACCTCCCGGGTTAGAAACACTGAAGCTTTCTTT. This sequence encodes CASTSRVRNTEAFF.

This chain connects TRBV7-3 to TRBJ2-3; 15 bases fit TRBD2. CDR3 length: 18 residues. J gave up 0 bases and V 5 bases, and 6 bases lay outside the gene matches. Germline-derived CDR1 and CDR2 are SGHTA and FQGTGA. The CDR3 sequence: CASSPGTSGRLSTDTQYF. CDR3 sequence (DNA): TGTGCCAGCAGCCCGGGGACTAGCGGGAGGCTTAGCACAGATACGCAGTATTTT.

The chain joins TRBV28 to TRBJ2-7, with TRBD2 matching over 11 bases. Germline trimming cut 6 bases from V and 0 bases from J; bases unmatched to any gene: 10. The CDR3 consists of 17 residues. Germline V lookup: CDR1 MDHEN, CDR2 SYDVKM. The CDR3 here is CASSPASGRPLSYEQYF. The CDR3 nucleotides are TGTGCCAGCAGCCCCGCTAGCGGGAGGCCCCTCTCCTACGAGCAGTACTTC.